This is a list of T cell receptor beta chains from one sample in a study of post-analysis software for immune sequencing data. TCRdb independently ran MiXCR on the PCR reads; one entry per CDR3 protein. The sample carries around 700,000 distinct CDR3 sequences, approximately 59% recorded once. Specimen: blood. Source of these receptors: a girl aged 2 to 9 with multiple sclerosis. CDR3s include the opening cysteine and the closing phenylalanine or tryptophan. A D gene is named only where the DNA matches it firmly. Size values are once, few and many counts, or a class for expanded clones, and some rows have none.

TRBV4-1	.	few	14	TRBJ2-3	TGCGCCAGCAGCCAGCAGGGGAGCACAGATACGCAGTATTTT	CASSQQGSTDTQYF
TRBV12-3/TRBV12-4	TRBD1	few	13	TRBJ2-5	TGTGCCAGCAGGACAGGGACCCGAGAGACCCAGTACTTC	CASRTGTRETQYF
TRBV7-2	.	once	13	TRBJ2-1	TGTGCCAGCAGCCGCGAGGTCAGGACTGAGCAGTTCTTC	CASSREVRTEQFF
TRBV6-5	.	.	16	TRBJ2-1	TGTGCCAGCAAAAGGGGCGAACACGGCTCCTACAATGAGCAGTTCTTC	CASKRGEHGSYNEQFF
TRBV15	.	.	15	TRBJ2-3	TGTGCCACCAGCAGACGAGCTGCTAGCACAGATACGCAGTATTTT	CATSRRAASTDTQYF
TRBV20-1	TRBD1	many	15	TRBJ1-5	TGCAGTGCTAGACCCCTGACAGGGGACAATCAGCCCCAGCATTTT	CSARPLTGDNQPQHF
TRBV27	TRBD1	.	15	TRBJ1-2	TGTGCCAGCCGTGGGGAGGGACAGGGGTCCTATGGCTACACCTTC	CASRGEGQGSYGYTF
TRBV3-1	.	few	15	TRBJ2-2	TGTGCCAGCAGCCAAGAGGTGGCTAACACCGGGGAGCTGTTTTTT	CASSQEVANTGELFF
TRBV6-1	TRBD1	.	17	TRBJ1-5	TGTGCCAGCAGTCCGGACCAGGGGGCCCAGGAAGTTTTGCCCCAGCATTTT	CASSPDQGAQEVLPQHF
TRBV19	.	.	14	TRBJ2-5	TGTGCCAGTAGTTCAAGCATCCGCGGGGAGACCCAGTACTTC	CASSSSIRGETQYF
TRBV2	TRBD2	few	15	TRBJ2-1	TGTGCCAGCATTGCGGGGGGGCTCTTATACAATGAGCAGTTCTTC	CASIAGGLLYNEQFF
TRBV5-1	.	.	13	TRBJ2-7	TGCGCCAGCAGCTGGGACGGTAACTACGAGCAGTACTTC	CASSWDGNYEQYF
TRBV7-2	.	.	14	TRBJ2-5	TGTGCCAGCAGCTTAGGGACTGCCAGGGAGACCCAGTACTTC	CASSLGTARETQYF
TRBV7-9	TRBD2	.	16	TRBJ2-3	TGTGCCAGCAGCAAAACTAGCGGGGCTAGCACAGATACGCAGTATTTT	CASSKTSGASTDTQYF
TRBV5-1	TRBD1	few	15	TRBJ1-1	TGCGCCAGCAGCTTGGTCCTAGGGGGCCGTACTGAAGCTTTCTTT	CASSLVLGGRTEAFF
TRBV14	.	.	15	TRBJ2-2	TGTGCCAGCAGCCAACTACAGGGCCTTACCGGGGAGCTGTTTTTT	CASSQLQGLTGELFF